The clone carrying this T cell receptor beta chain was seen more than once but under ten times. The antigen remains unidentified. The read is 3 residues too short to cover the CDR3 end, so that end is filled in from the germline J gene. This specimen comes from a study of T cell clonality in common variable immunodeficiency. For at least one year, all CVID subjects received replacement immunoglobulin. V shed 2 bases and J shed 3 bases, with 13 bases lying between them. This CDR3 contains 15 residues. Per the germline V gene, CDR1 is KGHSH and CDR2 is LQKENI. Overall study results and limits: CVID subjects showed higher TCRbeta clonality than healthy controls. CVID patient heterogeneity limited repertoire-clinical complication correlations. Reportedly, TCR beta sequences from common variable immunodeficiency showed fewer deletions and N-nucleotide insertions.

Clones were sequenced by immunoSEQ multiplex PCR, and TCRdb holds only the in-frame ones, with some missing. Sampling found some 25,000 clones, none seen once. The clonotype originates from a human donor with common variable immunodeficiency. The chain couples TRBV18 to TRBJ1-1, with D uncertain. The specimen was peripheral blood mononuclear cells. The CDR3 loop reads CASSPFVRGDTEAFF. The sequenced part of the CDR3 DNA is TGTGCCAGCTCACCATTTGTACGGGGAGACACTGAA.